A selection of T cell receptor beta chains follows, all from one sample in a study of Ad26.COV2.S vaccination and SARS-CoV-2 variants. Libraries were prepared by immunoSEQ multiplex PCR; TCRdb keeps only in-frame clonotypes and omits some of them. The sample has hundreds of thousands of clones; 80% to 95% are singletons. Here the sequenced sample was peripheral blood, taken in a trial of Ad26.COV2.S vaccine versus placebo. Receptors originate from a person aged 18-65 years who received the Ad26.COV2.S COVID-19 vaccine or a placebo. Each CDR3 is given with its conserved first and last residue. D genes are given only for firm matches. Size is stated for part of the rows, as once, few or many counts, or as a class when the clone is expanded.

TRBJ1-5 | - | TRBV7-2 | TRBD1 | CASSSSRDRYQPQHF | TGTGCCAGCAGCTCTTCCCGGGACAGGTATCAGCCCCAGCATTTT
TRBJ2-3 | - | TRBV9 | - | CASSVGSHTDTQYF | TGTGCCAGCAGCGTAGGCAGTCACACAGATACGCAGTATTTT
TRBJ1-3 | - | TRBV5-6 | - | CASSLQGSGNTIYF | TGTGCCAGCAGCTTACAGGGCTCTGGAAACACCATATATTTT
TRBJ1-3 | - | TRBV10-3 | - | CAISDSGTRGNTIYF | TGTGCCATCAGTGACTCCGGGACACGAGGAAACACCATATATTTT
TRBJ2-7 | - | TRBV3-1/TRBV3-2 | TRBD2 | CASSPGLAGGYEQYF | TGTGCCAGCAGCCCTGGACTAGCGGGAGGCTACGAGCAGTACTTC
TRBJ1-4 | - | TRBV7-6 | TRBD1 | CASSSGQETEKLFF | TGTGCCAGCAGCTCAGGACAGGAGACGGAAAAACTGTTTTTT
TRBJ2-3 | - | TRBV7-2 | - | CASSLQSSTDTQYF | TGTGCCAGCAGCCTACAGTCTAGCACAGATACGCAGTATTTT
TRBJ1-6 | - | TRBV25-1 | TRBD1 | CASTTGVASPLHF | TGTGCCAGTACGACAGGGGTTGCCTCACCCCTCCACTTT
TRBJ2-3 | - | TRBV7-2 | TRBD1 | CASSINRGVTDTQYF | TGTGCCAGCAGCATCAACAGGGGAGTCACAGATACGCAGTATTTT
TRBJ2-2 | - | TRBV3-1/TRBV3-2 | TRBD2 | CASSQEGLAYTGELFF | TGTGCCAGCAGCCAAGAAGGACTAGCGTACACCGGGGAGCTGTTTTTT
TRBJ1-4 | - | TRBV30 | TRBD1 | CACRKTGVGEKLFF | TGTGCCTGCCGCAAAACAGGGGTAGGGGAAAAACTGTTTTTT
TRBJ2-2 | - | TRBV7-9 | - | CASSSAPYDGELFF | TGTGCCAGCAGCTCCGCTCCCTATGACGGGGAGCTGTTTTTT
TRBJ2-4 | - | TRBV6-5 | - | CASSYRDIDIQYF | TGTGCCAGCAGTTACCGCGACATCGACATTCAGTACTTC
TRBJ2-6 | - | TRBV4-1 | - | CASGVLTSGANVLTF | TGCGCCAGCGGGGTGCTTACTTCTGGGGCCAACGTCCTGACTTTC
TRBJ1-2 | - | TRBV4-3 | - | CASSQEGRGNYGYTF | TGCGCCAGCAGCCAAGAAGGGCGGGGGAACTATGGCTACACCTTC
TRBJ2-1 | - | TRBV14 | TRBD2 | CASSQVTGLAGGSYNEQFF | TGTGCCAGCAGCCAAGTAACGGGACTAGCGGGAGGCTCCTACAATGAGCAGTTCTTC
TRBJ2-5 | - | TRBV9 | - | CASSAGPPQETQYF | TGTGCCAGCAGCGCCGGACCACCCCAAGAGACCCAGTACTTC
TRBJ1-2 | - | TRBV5-5 | TRBD1 | CASSLQGFGYGYTF | TGTGCCAGCAGCTTACAGGGGTTCGGCTATGGCTACACCTTC
TRBJ1-2 | - | TRBV20-1 | - | CSASPMAGDGYGYTF | TGCAGTGCTAGTCCCATGGCGGGAGATGGGTATGGCTACACCTTC
TRBJ2-3 | - | TRBV7-6 | - | CASSHANTDTQYF | TGTGCCAGCAGCCACGCGAACACAGATACGCAGTATTTT
TRBJ2-1 | once | TRBV19 | - | CASSISHEQFF | TGTGCCAGTAGTATATCCCATGAGCAGTTCTTC
TRBJ2-1 | once | TRBV6-1 | - | CASSDLADTNEQFF | TGTGCCAGCAGTGATTTAGCGGATACAAATGAGCAGTTCTTC
TRBJ1-4 | - | TRBV5-1 | - | CASSAGRGGNEKLFF | TGCGCCAGCAGCGCCGGCCGGGGGGGTAATGAAAAACTGTTTTTT
TRBJ2-1 | - | TRBV19 | TRBD2 | CASSLAGAAREQFF | TGTGCCAGTAGCCTAGCGGGGGCGGCGCGGGAGCAGTTCTTC
TRBJ2-1 | - | TRBV28 | - | CASSISGYYNEQFF | TGTGCCAGCAGCATCTCAGGCTACTACAATGAGCAGTTCTTC
TRBJ2-2 | - | TRBV19 | TRBD1 | CASSTRQGGTGELFF | TGTGCCAGTAGTACTCGACAGGGTGGAACCGGGGAGCTGTTTTTT
TRBJ2-7 | - | TRBV27 | TRBD1 | CASSPVAGRGTYEQYF | TGTGCCAGCAGCCCAGTGGCGGGCAGGGGGACCTACGAGCAGTACTTC
TRBJ2-7 | - | TRBV2 | TRBD1 | CASATGGSYEQYF | TGTGCCAGTGCTACAGGGGGCTCCTACGAGCAGTACTTC
TRBJ2-7 | - | TRBV4-3 | - | CASSQEQGLASYEQYF | TGCGCCAGCAGCCAAGAACAAGGCCTAGCGTCATACGAGCAGTACTTC
TRBJ2-3 | - | TRBV27 | - | CASSLMSTDTQYF | TGTGCCAGCAGTTTAATGAGCACAGATACGCAGTATTTT
TRBJ2-7 | - | TRBV13 | - | CASSLGLSIAGTDEQYF | TGTGCCAGCAGCTTAGGCCTTTCGATAGCAGGGACGGACGAGCAGTACTTC